A single sample is the source of the 23 T cell receptor beta chains below, sequenced in a study of T cell repertoires in cytomegalovirus infection. Using its own MiXCR run on the reads, TCRdb lists one record per CDR3 protein. Of approximately 500,000 distinct CDR3 sequences listed, about 15% were seen once; the top ten hold more than 20%. Sequenced: CD8+ T cells from PBMCs. These TCRs come from a human donor in good health (CMV status not recorded). Some clones in this sample may be carry-over from other donors' samples.

This clonotype came up many times. The chain combines TRBV5-4 with TRBJ1-1, with 8 bases identical to TRBD1. Germline CDR1 reads SGHNT; CDR2 reads YYREEE (reference sequence). The V and J ends lost 0 bases and 1 base, in that order; junction bases with no gene match: 5. CDR3 size: 16 residues. CDR3: CASSLEGQGWNTEAFF. CDR3 bases: TGTGCCAGCAGCTTGGAAGGACAGGGATGGAACACTGAAGCTTTCTTT.

The chain carries TRBV4-1 and TRBJ2-1; D is perhaps TRBD2 (6 bases). V lost 6 bases to trimming and J lost 9 bases, with 9 bases between them. The V gene's germline CDR1 is MGHRA and CDR2 YSYEKL. The CDR3 consists of 11 residues. CDR3 loop: CASREGVEQFF. CDR3 nucleotide sequence: TGCGCCAGCAGGGAGGGCGTTGAGCAGTTCTTC.

A few counts support this clonotype. V and J are TRBV13 and TRBJ2-7, with TRBD2 matching over 8 bases. Germline loops: CDR1 PRHDT, CDR2 FYEKMQ (reference sequence). V lost 4 bases and J lost 9; bases outside the gene matches: 11. The CDR3 runs to 14 residues. CDR3 DNA sequence: TGTGCCAGCAGCTCCGGGACTAGAACCCCTTGGCAGTACTTC. Its protein is CASSSGTRTPWQYF.

This clonotype occurred many times. The V call is TRBV12-3 or TRBV12-4, the J call TRBJ2-7; D tentatively fits TRBD1 or TRBD2 (5 bases each). The CDR3 spans 13 residues. Trimming took 4 bases from V and 3 from J, leaving 10 bases between them. The DNA of the CDR3 is TGTGCCAGCAGTTCCCGGGACGGCTACGAGCAGTACTTC. Translating it yields CASSSRDGYEQYF.

This clonotype was recorded once. V and J are TRBV7-6 and TRBJ2-2; TRBD2 might be the D (6 bases). The length of the CDR3 is 14 residues. CDR1 and CDR2 (germline): SGHVS, FNYEAQ. The V gene lost 6 bases and the J gene lost 7 bases, with 15 bases spanning the gap. The CDR3 region has the DNA TGTGCCAGCAGTATAGCGGTAGTCAACGGGGAGCTGTTTTTT. Its protein product is CASSIAVVNGELFF.

V is TRBV2 and J is TRBJ2-1, with D perhaps TRBD2 (6 bases). V was clipped by 6 bases and J by 3 bases, with 12 bases between them. The CDR3 contains 14 residues. Germline CDR1 reads SNHLY; CDR2 reads FYNNEI. The CDR3 protein is CASRTGTGYNEQFF. In nucleotides, the CDR3 is TGTGCCAGCAGGACCGGGACTGGCTACAATGAGCAGTTCTTC.

The gene calls are TRBV20-1 and TRBJ1-5; 12 bases align to TRBD1. Germline CDR1 reads DFQATT; CDR2 reads SNEGSKA (reference sequence). The CDR3 extends over 19 amino acids. J was trimmed by 0 bases and V by 3 bases; bases with no gene match: 12. CDR3 sequence: CSARGGTGGFGVSNQPQHF. CDR3 sequence (DNA): TGCAGTGCTAGGGGGGGGACAGGGGGCTTCGGTGTTAGCAATCAGCCCCAGCATTTT.

This clonotype has a handful of counts. The V call is TRBV27, the J call TRBJ2-7, with TRBD1 as a possible D gene (5 bases). Germline CDR1 reads MNHEY; CDR2 reads SMNVEV (reference sequence). Deletions cut 10 bases from V and 6 bases from J, with 13 bases between. The CDR3 is made up of 11 amino acids. The CDR3 DNA reads TGTGCCACAGGAAGGGGCGGCGAGCAGTACTTC. Protein: CATGRGGEQYF.

This clonotype was observed a handful of times. J is TRBJ2-5 and V is TRBV6-2 or TRBV6-3, with a possible D match to TRBD1 (5 bases). The germline V gene has CDR1 MNHEY and CDR2 SVGEGT. The CDR3 runs to 16 residues. V lost 2 bases and J 5 bases, leaving 18 bases between the germline ends. The chain's CDR3 is CASSYLWGGLEETQYF. CDR3 bases: TGTGCCAGCAGTTACCTCTGGGGCGGCCTAGAGGAGACCCAGTACTTC.

The table lists this clonotype with many counts. CDR3: CAISESLTGEGNQPQHF. The CDR3 nucleotides are TGTGCCATCAGTGAGTCCCTGACAGGGGAAGGCAATCAGCCCCAGCATTTT. The J gene is TRBJ1-5, the V gene TRBV10-3; 8 positions match TRBD1. The CDR3 is 17 amino acids. V trimming: 0 bases; J trimming: 2 bases; junction bases outside the gene matches: 6. Per the germline V gene, CDR1 is ENHRY and CDR2 is SYGVKD.

This clonotype was counted a few times. The V call is TRBV11-2, the J call TRBJ2-7; D is unresolved. The V and J ends lost 4 bases and 4 bases respectively, with 17 bases between them. The length of the CDR3 is 15 residues. Looked up from germline, CDR1 is SGHAT and CDR2 is FQNNGV. DNA of the CDR3: TGTGCCAGCAGCTACGAAAGGTCCGTGCTTTACGAGCAGTACTTC. This sequence encodes CASSYERSVLYEQYF.

This clonotype showed up just a few times. This chain links TRBV2 with TRBJ2-1; 13 positions match TRBD2. V gave up 4 bases and J gave up 8 bases; unmatched junction bases: 8. Germline CDR1 is SNHLY and CDR2 is FYNNEI. The length of the CDR3 is 16 residues. CDR3 loop: CASSVSTSGGGHEQFF. The CDR3 DNA reads TGTGCCAGCAGTGTCTCCACTAGCGGGGGGGGACATGAGCAGTTCTTC. The variable domain in full, with the rest retrieved from reference TRBV2 and TRBJ2-1, is EPEVTQTPSHQVTQMGQEVILRCVPISNHLYFYWYRQILGQKVEFLVSFYNNEISEKSEIFDDQFSVERPDGSNFTLKIRSTKLEDSAMYFCASSVSTSGGGHEQFFGPGTRLTVL.

This clonotype was observed many times. The rearrangement links TRBV3-1 to TRBJ2-5; tentatively, D is TRBD1 or TRBD2 (5 bases each). The CDR3 has 16 residues. V lost 2 bases and J lost 0, with 13 bases in between. Germline V lookup: CDR1 LGHDT, CDR2 YNNKEL (reference sequence). CDR3 nucleotides: TGTGCCAGCAGCCAATGGGGCAGGACTTACCAAGAGACCCAGTACTTC. It encodes CASSQWGRTYQETQYF.

This clonotype was observed at least ten times. The chain uses TRBV7-8 and TRBJ1-2; D remains unclear. Looked up from germline, CDR1 is SGHVS and CDR2 is FQNEAQ. V lost 1 base, J lost 1 base, and 10 bases lay in between. The CDR3 loop spans 15 amino acids. The CDR3 nucleotides read TGTGCCAGCAGCTTAGAAGCGGACTTTAACTATGGCTACACCTTC. Translating gives CASSLEADFNYGYTF.

This sequence joins TRBV3-1 and TRBJ2-1, with D unresolved. This CDR3 spans 12 amino acids. The V end lost 0 bases, the J end lost 10 bases, and 7 bases lay between the germline ends. The germline CDR1 and CDR2 sequences are LGHDT and YNNKEL (reference sequence). The CDR3 sequence is CASSQESLEQFF. Here the CDR3 DNA reads TGTGCCAGCAGCCAAGAGAGTTTGGAGCAGTTCTTC.

In its sample, this clonotype was seen many times. Here the CDR3 DNA reads TGTGCCAGCAGTAGGACACCTCCCTACGAGCAGTACTTC. Its translation: CASSRTPPYEQYF. V is TRBV27 and J is TRBJ2-7, with a tentative D call TRBD1 (5 bases). The CDR3 sequence is 13 residues long. The V gene lost 5 bases and the J gene lost 2 bases, with 10 bases spanning the gap. Per germline, CDR1 MNHEY and CDR2 SMNVEV (reference sequence).

This clonotype was seen ten or more times. The chain uses TRBV7-9 and TRBJ1-1; D call uncertain. The CDR3 consists of 15 residues. Trimming shortened V by 0 bases and J by 0 bases, and 8 bases separated the two germline ends. Germline V gives CDR1 SEHNR, CDR2 FQNEAQ (reference sequence). The CDR3 spells CASSLAKGVNTEAFF. The CDR3 DNA sequence: TGTGCCAGCAGCTTAGCGAAGGGCGTGAACACTGAAGCTTTCTTT.

In its sample, this clonotype was seen many times. This chain uses TRBV10-3 with TRBJ2-7, with D possibly matching TRBD2 (6 bases). The CDR3 is 17 amino acids. Trimming cost V 0 bases and J 2 bases, with 17 bases left between them. The V gene's germline CDR1 is ENHRY and CDR2 SYGVKD. DNA for the CDR3: TGTGCCATCAGTGAGTCGACTCTGGAGGGCCCGGCCTACGAGCAGTACTTC. Protein: CAISESTLEGPAYEQYF.

This clonotype has just a few counts. This chain connects TRBV5-5 to TRBJ1-4, with 8 bases identical to TRBD1. The CDR3 is 15 residues long. Looked up from germline, CDR1 is SGHKS and CDR2 is YYEKEE (reference sequence). The trim removed 4 bases at V and 6 bases at J, leaving 8 bases unmatched. The CDR3: CASSLRQGRDEKLFF. The CDR3 bases are TGTGCCAGCAGCCTGCGACAGGGGAGGGATGAAAAACTGTTTTTT.

The chain couples TRBV9 to TRBJ1-2; 8 bases match TRBD1. Looked up from germline, CDR1 is SGDLS and CDR2 is YYNGEE. V trimming: 0 bases; J trimming: 7 bases; junction bases outside the gene matches: 11. The CDR3 loop spans 16 amino acids. The CDR3 coding sequence is TGTGCCAGCAGCGTAGCCGGGACAGGCTCTTTGAGTGGCTACACCTTC. It yields the protein CASSVAGTGSLSGYTF.

The chain couples TRBV20-1 to TRBJ2-7, with D perhaps matching TRBD2 (6 bases). The germline CDR1 and CDR2 sequences are DFQATT and SNEGSKA (reference sequence). Between the trimmed V and J ends, which lost 5 bases and 4 bases, there was a span of 9 bases. This CDR3 comprises 11 residues. The CDR3, as DNA: TGCAGTGCTTTGACTAGGTACGAGCAGTACTTC. It translates to CSALTRYEQYF.

V gene TRBV4-1 combines with J gene TRBJ2-1; TRBD2 aligns across 10 bases. Trimming cost V 1 base and J 10 bases; bases outside gene matches: 7. The germline V gene has CDR1 MGHRA and CDR2 YSYEKL. This CDR3 is built from 15 residues. CDR3 nucleotide sequence: TGCGCCAGCAGCCAAGCAGCGGGAGGGGTTGAGGAGCAGTTCTTC. Translating gives CASSQAAGGVEEQFF.

This clonotype was seen ten or more times. The genes are TRBV28 and TRBJ2-2; D gene uncertain. Germline CDR1 reads MDHEN; CDR2 reads SYDVKM. This CDR3 is 15 amino acids long. V was pared by 1 base and J by 4 bases, with 10 bases between. CDR3 sequence (DNA): TGTGCCAGCAGTTTATCCGCAGGACCCACCGGGGAGCTGTTTTTT. This sequence encodes CASSLSAGPTGELFF.